The sequence of this T cell receptor (beta chain) was determined in a study of graft-versus-host responses after intestinal transplantation. The table came from immunoSEQ multiplex PCR; TCRdb's copy has only in-frame clones and leaves some out. The sample records over 15,000 clones, around 35% being singletons. There are a few counts of this clone. Following the reaction, CD3+CD4+ and CD3+CD8+ responders that were proliferating and CFSE-low underwent sorting. CDR1 and CDR2 (germline): SGDLS, YYNGEE. After removal of 0 bases from V and 6 bases from J, the junction contained 13 bases not matched to a gene. The CDR3 sequence is 18 residues long.

This chain connects TRBV9 to TRBJ2-3; TRBD1 matches at 10 bases. The clonotype originates from a human patient who was an organ donor for intestinal transplantation. This material consisted of alloreactive CD4+ T cells from a mixed lymphocyte reaction culture, taken before transplantation. Subset reported: CFSE-low proliferating T cells sorted from approximately 6-day pre-transplant mixed lymphocyte reaction (GvH or HvG direction). The CDR3 coding sequence is TGTGCCAGCAGCGTAGGGCCGGGACAGGGGACAGCACAGGATACGCAGTATTTT. This sequence encodes CASSVGPGQGTAQDTQYF.